This T cell receptor (beta chain) derives from a study of blood T cell repertoires in COVID-19. Overall study context: Sites across the United States, Italy and Spain contributed samples from acute and convalescent COVID-19. PBMCs, B-cell-depleted T cells, or T cells were the source of the cDNA or gDNA that made up the material.

In the authors' workflow: Counts of nucleated cells, estimated from reference gene primer amplification, were obtained. Sequencing was performed with immunoSEQ multiplex PCR; in TCRdb, only in-frame clones are kept and a portion is missing. The D gene and trimming were derived from the DNA, and the V and J assignments and clone size from that table. The top ten hold 2.5% to 3% of the sample, which has some 170,000 clones, under 80% seen once. V trimming: 2 bases; J trimming: 7 bases; junction bases outside the gene matches: 5. This CDR3 has 14 residues. The V gene's germline CDR1 is MNHEY and CDR2 SVGEGT.

Source material: peripheral blood. The sequence derives from a man in his 70s with acute or convalescent COVID-19. The chain uses TRBV6-2 or TRBV6-3 and TRBJ2-3, with TRBD2 matching over 8 bases. The CDR3 region has the DNA TGTGCCAGCAGTTACCCGGGAGGGCGATATACGCAGTATTTT. It encodes CASSYPGGRYTQYF.